Listed here is a single T cell receptor (beta chain). The antigen remains unidentified. The data originate from a study of T cells in localized non-small cell lung cancer. This CDR3 is 15 amino acids long. Germline lookup yields CDR1 SGHTA and CDR2 FQGNSA. V was cut by 3 bases and J by 2 bases, with 11 bases left in between. Using immunoSEQ multiplex PCR, the repertoire was profiled, and TCRdb retains in-frame clones only, with some absent. The table has about 130,000 clones, roughly 90% seen once. Study-wide findings and caveats: Maximal T cell clonality occurred in uninvolved adjacent lung, with tumor ranking below it. Sequence data derive from only one tumor region, so heterogeneity remains possible. A higher density of T cells in blood coincided with extended overall survival. A median of around 60 of the top 100 tumor clones appeared in adjacent lung, which was paired and uninvolved.

This clonotype was obtained from a female donor at least 60 years old with stage I lung adenocarcinoma. The specimen comprised peripheral blood, sampled before any cancer treatment. The rearrangement links TRBV7-2 to TRBJ2-1, with D perhaps matching TRBD2 (6 bases). CDR3 sequence reads: CASSFVADPYNEQFF. The CDR3 DNA reads TGTGCCAGCAGCTTCGTAGCGGACCCCTACAATGAGCAGTTCTTC.